This T cell receptor (beta chain) stems from a study of blood T cells in healthy people across ages. Ten milliliters of peripheral blood were drawn from each donor into EDTA-treated tubes. Study-wide results and caveats: More naive CD4+ cells and higher diversity marked long-lived donors relative to aged donors. With unsorted PBMCs, a conclusive comparison of naive versus antigen-experienced cells was not possible.

In this sample, this clonotype turned up a few times. Antigen unknown. Germline lookup yields CDR1 MDHEN and CDR2 SYDVKM. The CDR3 extends over 12 amino acids. Trimming removed 1 base from V and 9 bases from J, with 9 bases in between. The use of a sample-barcoded 5' primer and a J-beta primer mix characterized a second PCR of roughly 7 to 11 cycles. TCRdb re-analysed the 5' RACE reads in MiXCR, keeping a single row per CDR3 protein. This table holds hundreds of thousands of distinct CDR3 sequences, about 42% found once. The clonotype comes from a man between 60 and 75 years old in good health. The genes are TRBV28 and TRBJ2-5, with D possibly matching TRBD1 (6 bases). The material sequenced was blood. The CDR3 loop reads CASSLLGGAQYF. In DNA, the CDR3 is TGTGCCAGCAGTTTATTAGGGGGAGCCCAGTACTTC.